The subject of this entry is one T cell receptor (beta chain). Antigen: not known. The sort gate was single viable CD3+CD4+CD8-CD45RO+ cells for memory CD4+ T cells. The data originate from a study of memory CD4+ T cells and cytomegalovirus serostatus. Study summary: Donors were healthy Belgian adults, several CMV seropositive and approximately 25 seronegative. Study outcomes and limitations: Each of 55 to 80 CMV-associated TCRbeta sequences occurred in one to five individuals. The CMV-associated TCR signature appears largely within the CD4+ memory repertoire.

Original processing methods: After removing out-of-frame reads, around 2,100,000 distinct TCRbeta sequences remained. Sequencing was performed with immunoSEQ multiplex PCR; in TCRdb, only in-frame clones are kept and a portion is missing. V and J calls and clone size are given by that table; D and trimming were obtained from the DNA. The sample includes roughly 76,000 clones, roughly 78% of them seen just once. The specimen was memory CD4+ T cells from blood. This clonotype was obtained from an adult in good health and CMV-seropositive.

Here the CDR3 DNA reads TGTGCCAGCAGCCCAAACCCCGGACGCTCCTCTGGAAACACCATATATTTT. It specifies CASSPNPGRSSGNTIYF. The chain employs TRBV11-1 and TRBJ1-3; D is unclear. Trimming cost V 5 bases and J 0 bases, with 17 bases left between them. The CDR3 extends over 17 amino acids. Germline loops: CDR1 SGHAT, CDR2 FQDESV (reference sequence).